Following are 21 T cell receptor beta chains from one sample sequenced in a study of STAT5B mutations in CD4+ large granular lymphocyte leukemia. Some clones are missing from TCRdb's copy, which holds only in-frame ones; the method was immunoSEQ multiplex PCR. The sample yields tens of thousands of clones, 80% to 85% seen once. The sample taken for sequencing was CD4+ T cells from blood buffy coats. Source of these receptors: a human donor in good health.

The chain uses TRBV6-5 and TRBJ1-3; D might be TRBD1 (5 bases). The CDR3 totals 15 residues. Trimming stripped 2 bases from V and 0 bases from J, with 8 bases between. Germline values: CDR1 MNHEY, CDR2 SVGAGI. The CDR3 DNA is TGTGCCAGCAGTTACGGGGGAAACTCTGGAAACACCATATATTTT. Amino acids: CASSYGGNSGNTIYF.

As regards this clone: Additional DNA sequences in this sample encode the identical CDR3. This chain links TRBV7-9 with TRBJ1-5, with D uncertain. The CDR3 has 13 residues. V lost 2 bases, J lost 5 bases, and 7 bases lay in between. Germline V gene lookup returns CDR1 SEHNR and CDR2 FQNEAQ (reference sequence). CDR3 coding DNA: TGTGCCAGCAGCTTACGCCGGGATCAGCCCCAGCATTTT. Amino acid sequence: CASSLRRDQPQHF.

The CDR3 spells CASNPGLNTEAFF. The CDR3 nucleotides read TGTGCCTCGAACCCAGGGTTGAACACTGAAGCTTTCTTT. The rearrangement links TRBV30 to TRBJ1-1; maybe TRBD1 (5 bases). V gave up 7 bases and J gave up 0 bases, with 12 bases separating them. Germline loops: CDR1 GTSNPN, CDR2 SVGIG (reference sequence). The CDR3 sequence is 13 residues long.

The V and J genes are TRBV13 and TRBJ1-1; TRBD1 matches at 8 bases. This CDR3 is 14 amino acids long. Losses at the gene ends were 5 bases for V and 4 bases for J; bases not matched to a gene: 6. The germline V gene has CDR1 PRHDT and CDR2 FYEKMQ (reference sequence). In nucleotides, the CDR3 is TGTGCCAGCAGCCTCGACAGGGGCATCACTGAAGCTTTCTTT. Protein sequence: CASSLDRGITEAFF.

The chain joins TRBV19 to TRBJ2-7, with TRBD1 matching 8 bases. CDR3 size: 15 residues. Trimming cost V 6 bases and J 1 base; bases outside gene matches: 8. The germline V gene encodes CDR1 LNHDA and CDR2 SQIVND (reference sequence). Written as DNA, the CDR3 is TGTGCCAGTAGGTCCGACAGGGGCAAATCCTACGAGCAGTACTTC. This translates into CASRSDRGKSYEQYF.

This chain links TRBV6-5 with TRBJ2-7, with no clear D. CDR3 length: 15 residues. Germline lookup yields CDR1 MNHEY and CDR2 SVGAGI. Trimming took off 0 bases at V and 3 bases at J, with 12 bases between the two ends. The CDR3 sequence: CASSYSTDGYYEQYF. In DNA form, the CDR3 reads TGTGCCAGCAGTTACTCGACGGACGGATACTACGAGCAGTACTTC.

This clone was counted once. V is TRBV11-2 and J is TRBJ2-5; D is unresolved. This CDR3 contains 12 residues. Germline CDR1 is SGHAT and CDR2 is FQNNGV. V lost 5 bases to trimming and J lost 5 bases, with 9 bases between them. CDR3 sequence reads: CASSVTPETQYF. The CDR3 DNA is TGTGCCAGCAGCGTGACGCCGGAGACCCAGTACTTC.

The chain joins TRBV4-2 to TRBJ2-5; D perhaps matches TRBD1 (5 bases). This CDR3 spans 16 amino acids. Looked up from germline, CDR1 is LGHNA and CDR2 is YNFKEQ. The V and J ends lost 3 bases and 5 bases respectively, with 19 bases between them. CDR3 nucleotide sequence: TGTGCCAGCAGCCAGGGGCTCCTGAGCAATGAGGAGACCCAGTACTTC. Its protein product is CASSQGLLSNEETQYF.

This chain connects TRBV5-6 to TRBJ2-7, with D hard to call. The CDR3 consists of 11 residues. CDR1 SGHDT and CDR2 YYEEEE come from the germline V gene. V was cut by 0 bases and J by 2 bases, with 0 bases left in between. CDR3 sequence: CASSLAYEQYF. For the CDR3, the DNA is TGTGCCAGCAGCTTGGCCTACGAGCAGTACTTC.

This chain connects TRBV2 to TRBJ1-6, with a tentative D call TRBD1 (6 bases). Trimming left V 4 bases short and J 8 bases short, with 12 bases between. The CDR3 spans 14 residues. Germline V lookup: CDR1 SNHLY, CDR2 FYNNEI. Written as DNA, the CDR3 is TGTGCCAGCAGTGTTTTACAGGGAGATTCACCCCTCCACTTT. Protein product: CASSVLQGDSPLHF.

The J gene is TRBJ1-4, the V gene TRBV5-4; maybe TRBD1 (5 bases). Germline CDR1 is SGHNT and CDR2 is YYREEE (reference sequence). This CDR3 has 14 residues. With 4 bases removed from V and 8 bases from J, the gap between germline ends came to 15 bases. The CDR3 loop reads CASSPMGREEKLFF. Written as DNA, the CDR3 is TGTGCCAGCAGCCCGATGGGGCGAGAGGAAAAACTGTTTTTT.

This chain connects TRBV27 to TRBJ1-2; unclear D gene. The CDR3 has 13 amino acids. CDR1 is MNHEY, CDR2 SMNVEV, per germline (reference sequence). Trimming removed 3 bases at V and 7 bases at J, with 12 bases between. This CDR3 is CASSFEGFFGYTF. The DNA for the CDR3 is TGTGCCAGCAGTTTCGAGGGCTTCTTTGGCTACACCTTC.

V and J are TRBV29-1 and TRBJ1-1; D is possibly TRBD1 (5 bases). CDR3 length: 14 residues. The germline V gene has CDR1 SQVTM and CDR2 ANQGSEA. V gave up 2 bases and J gave up 4 bases, with 14 bases separating them. The CDR3 is CSVEPQGRGTEAFF. The CDR3 DNA reads TGCAGCGTTGAACCCCAGGGAAGAGGCACTGAAGCTTTCTTT.

This chain joins TRBV10-3 and TRBJ1-2; D is undetermined. The CDR3 length is 14 residues. With 5 bases removed from V and 3 bases from J, the gap between germline ends came to 13 bases. CDR1 is ENHRY, CDR2 SYGVKD, per germline. This chain's CDR3 is CAISPQVGYYGYTF. The CDR3 DNA follows: TGTGCCATCAGTCCCCAGGTGGGCTACTATGGCTACACCTTC.

For this clone: The sample contains more than one DNA sequence encoding this CDR3. The genes are TRBV6-1 and TRBJ1-6, with a tentative D call TRBD1 (5 bases). Deletions cut 3 bases from V and 6 bases from J, with 6 bases between. The CDR3 extends over 13 amino acids. The germline V gene has CDR1 MNHNS and CDR2 SASEGT. The CDR3 DNA reads TGTGCCAGCAGTGACAGGGTTAATTCACCCCTCCACTTT. This gives the protein CASSDRVNSPLHF.

This clone was picked up one time. Other DNA sequences from this sample encode an identical CDR3 as well. The chain links TRBV4-2 to TRBJ2-5; 11 bases match TRBD2. The junction had 4 bases not matched to a gene; V was cut back by 1 base and J by 3 bases. The germline V gene encodes CDR1 LGHNA and CDR2 YNFKEQ. CDR3 size: 16 residues. The DNA for the CDR3 is TGTGCCAGCAGCCAAGGCCTAGCGGGGGGTAAAGAGACCCAGTACTTC. Amino acids: CASSQGLAGGKETQYF.

The J gene is TRBJ2-1, the V gene TRBV6-5; 13 nucleotides line up with TRBD2. This CDR3 is 15 amino acids long. Unmatched junction bases numbered 7, after V lost 7 bases and J lost 7 bases. Germline V lookup: CDR1 MNHEY, CDR2 SVGAGI. The CDR3 coding sequence is TGTGCCAGCATTCCAACTAGCGGGAGGGGGAATGAGCAGTTCTTC. Translating gives CASIPTSGRGNEQFF.

V usage is TRBV12-5 and J usage is TRBJ2-7; no reliable D call. Trimming left V 7 bases short and J 6 bases short, with 7 bases between. The CDR3 runs 10 residues. Germline CDR1 is LGHNT and CDR2 is FRNRAP. The CDR3 here is CASALIEQYF. In nucleotides, the CDR3 is TGTGCTAGTGCCTTAATCGAGCAGTACTTC.

V is TRBV2 and J is TRBJ1-2; the D is unclear. The germline gives CDR1 SNHLY, CDR2 FYNNEI. V was clipped by 7 bases and J by 6 bases, with 9 bases between them. The CDR3 contains 11 residues. The DNA for the CDR3 is TGTGCCAGCATGGAAGGGAATGGCTACACCTTC. Its translation is CASMEGNGYTF. The full variable domain, with the rest looked up from reference TRBV2 and TRBJ1-2, is EPEVTQTPSHQVTQMGQEVILRCVPISNHLYFYWYRQILGQKVEFLVSFYNNEISEKSEIFDDQFSVERPDGSNFTLKIRSTKLEDSAMYFCASMEGNGYTFGSGTRLTVV.

V usage is TRBV11-2 and J usage is TRBJ1-1; the D is unclear. CDR1 SGHAT and CDR2 FQNNGV come from the germline V gene. Trimming removed 6 bases at V and 6 bases at J, with 14 bases between. The CDR3 covers 13 residues. Here the CDR3 reads CASSSRADSEAFF. The DNA of the CDR3 is TGTGCCAGCAGTTCACGGGCCGATTCTGAAGCTTTCTTT. The whole variable domain, remainder taken from reference TRBV11-2 and TRBJ1-1, is EAGVAQSPRYKIIEKRQSVAFWCNPISGHATLYWYQQILGQGPKLLIQFQNNGVVDDSQLPKDRFSAERLKGVDSTLKIQPAKLEDSAVYLCASSSRADSEAFFGQGTRLTVV.

The V and J genes are TRBV19 and TRBJ1-4; no clear D. There are 12 residues in the CDR3. V dropped 0 bases and J dropped 14 bases, with 10 bases sitting between them. Germline loops: CDR1 LNHDA, CDR2 SQIVND (reference sequence). Here the CDR3 DNA reads TGTGCCAGTAGTATAGATGGGGTAAAGCTGTTTTTT. Its translation: CASSIDGVKLFF.